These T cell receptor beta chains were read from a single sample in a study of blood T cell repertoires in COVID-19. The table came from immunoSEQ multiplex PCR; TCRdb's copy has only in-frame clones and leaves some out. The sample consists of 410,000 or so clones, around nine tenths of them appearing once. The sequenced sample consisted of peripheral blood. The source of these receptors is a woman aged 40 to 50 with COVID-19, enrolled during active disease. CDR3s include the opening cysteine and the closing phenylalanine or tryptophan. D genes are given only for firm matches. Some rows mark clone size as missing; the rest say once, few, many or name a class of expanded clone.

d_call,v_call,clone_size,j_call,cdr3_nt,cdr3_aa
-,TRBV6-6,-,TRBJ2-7,TGTGCCAGCAGTCAGCTCTCGGAGGGGCAGTACTTC,CASSQLSEGQYF
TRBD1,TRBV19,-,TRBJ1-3,TGTGCCAGTAGTACCTACCGGGACAGCCTCGGAAACACCATATATTTT,CASSTYRDSLGNTIYF
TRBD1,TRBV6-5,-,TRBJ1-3,TGTGCCAGCAGTTTCACAGGGGCTGGAAACACCATATATTTT,CASSFTGAGNTIYF
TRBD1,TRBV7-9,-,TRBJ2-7,TGTGCCAGCAGCCCGACAGGGTCCTACGAGCAGTACTTC,CASSPTGSYEQYF
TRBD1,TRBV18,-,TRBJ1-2,TGTGCCAGCTCACCAACAGCAGGGGGCGATGGCTACACCTTC,CASSPTAGGDGYTF
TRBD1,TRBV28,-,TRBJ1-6,TGTGCCAGCAGTCCACATGGGCAGGGGGCGTATTCACCCCTCCACTTT,CASSPHGQGAYSPLHF
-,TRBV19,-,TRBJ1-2,TGTGCCAGTAGTATAGACAGGGTGGACTATGGCTACACCTTC,CASSIDRVDYGYTF
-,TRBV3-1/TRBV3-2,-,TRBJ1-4,TGTGCCAGCAGCCTTCGTACAGGGACAACTAATGAAAAACTGTTTTTT,CASSLRTGTTNEKLFF
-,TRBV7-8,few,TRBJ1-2,TGTGCCAGCAGCTCAGGGGTTAACTATGGCTACACCTTC,CASSSGVNYGYTF
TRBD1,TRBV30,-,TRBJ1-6,TGTGCCTGGAGTATTCGACAGGGGGAATCACCCCTCCACTTT,CAWSIRQGESPLHF
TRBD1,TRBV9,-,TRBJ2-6,TGTGCCAGCAGAGATACAGGGGCTGGGGCCAACGTCCTGACTTTC,CASRDTGAGANVLTF
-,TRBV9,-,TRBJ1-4,TGTGCCAGCAGCCCCCAGACTGTCGGAAAACTGTTTTTT,CASSPQTVGKLFF
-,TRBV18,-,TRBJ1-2,TGTGCCAGCTCACCACTCAATGTTAACTATGGCTACACCTTC,CASSPLNVNYGYTF
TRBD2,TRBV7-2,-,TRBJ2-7,TGTGCCAGCAGACTAAACCTAGCGGCACATTACGAGCAGTACTTC,CASRLNLAAHYEQYF
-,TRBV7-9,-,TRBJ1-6,TGTGTCAGCAGCTTACCCTCCCGGGCCGGGACATCTTATAATTCACCCCTCCACTTT,CVSSLPSRAGTSYNSPLHF
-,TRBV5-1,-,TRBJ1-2,TGCGCCAGCAGCTTGGTTAGCCAGCTCTATGGCTACACCTTC,CASSLVSQLYGYTF
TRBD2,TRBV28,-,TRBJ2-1,TGTGCCAGCAGTTACTTGGGAGCGGGAGCTTCAGGGGATGAGCAGTTCTTC,CASSYLGAGASGDEQFF
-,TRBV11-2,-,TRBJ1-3,TGTGCCAGCAGCCTTAGCGTATCAGGGGCTGGAAACACCATATATTTT,CASSLSVSGAGNTIYF
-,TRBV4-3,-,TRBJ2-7,TGCGCCAGCAGCCGCGGGACAGCGAGCTCCTACGAGCAGTACTTC,CASSRGTASSYEQYF
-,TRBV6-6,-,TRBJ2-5,TGTGCCAGCAGTTATACTCCGGACAACCAAGAGACCCAGTACTTC,CASSYTPDNQETQYF
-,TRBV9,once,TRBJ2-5,TGTGCCAGCAGCGCCCGGGACTTGGAGACCCAGTACTTC,CASSARDLETQYF
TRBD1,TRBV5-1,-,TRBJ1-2,TGCGCCAGCAGCTCGACAGGGGGCAAGGACTATGGCTACACCTTC,CASSSTGGKDYGYTF
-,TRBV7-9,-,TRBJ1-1,TGTGCCAGCAGCTTAGAGGCAGCAGGGACTGAAGCTTTCTTT,CASSLEAAGTEAFF